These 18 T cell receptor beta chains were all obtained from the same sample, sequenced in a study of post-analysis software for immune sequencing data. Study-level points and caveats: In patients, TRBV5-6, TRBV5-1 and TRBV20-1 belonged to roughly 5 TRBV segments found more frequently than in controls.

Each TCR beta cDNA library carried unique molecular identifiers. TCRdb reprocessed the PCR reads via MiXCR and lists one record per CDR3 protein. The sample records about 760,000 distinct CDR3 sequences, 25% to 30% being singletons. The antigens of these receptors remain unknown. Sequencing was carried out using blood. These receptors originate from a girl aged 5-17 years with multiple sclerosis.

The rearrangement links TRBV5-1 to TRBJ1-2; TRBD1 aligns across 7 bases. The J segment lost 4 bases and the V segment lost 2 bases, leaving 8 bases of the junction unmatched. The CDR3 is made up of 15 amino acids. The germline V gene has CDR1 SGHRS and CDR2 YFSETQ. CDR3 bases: TGCGCCAGCAGCTTACGACAGGGTAGTTCCTATGGCTACACCTTC. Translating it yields CASSLRQGSSYGYTF.

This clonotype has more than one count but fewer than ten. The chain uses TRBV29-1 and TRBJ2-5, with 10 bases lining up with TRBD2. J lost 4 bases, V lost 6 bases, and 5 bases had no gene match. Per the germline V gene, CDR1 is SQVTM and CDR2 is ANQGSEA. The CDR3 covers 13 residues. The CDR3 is CSVRTSGAETQYF. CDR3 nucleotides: TGCAGCGTACGGACTAGCGGAGCAGAGACCCAGTACTTC.

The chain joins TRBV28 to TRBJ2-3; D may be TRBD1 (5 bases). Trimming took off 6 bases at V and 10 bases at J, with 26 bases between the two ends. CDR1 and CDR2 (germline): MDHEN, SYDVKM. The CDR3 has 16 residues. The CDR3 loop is CASSPGAWHSLPSQYF. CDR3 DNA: TGTGCCAGCAGCCCTGGGGCGTGGCATTCACTACCCTCGCAGTATTTT.

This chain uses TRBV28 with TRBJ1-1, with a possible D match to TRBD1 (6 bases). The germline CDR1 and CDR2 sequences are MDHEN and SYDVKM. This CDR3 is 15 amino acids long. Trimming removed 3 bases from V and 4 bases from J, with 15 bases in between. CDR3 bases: TGTGCCAGCAGTTTTAGGGTACAGGGAGGCACTGAAGCTTTCTTT. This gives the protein CASSFRVQGGTEAFF.

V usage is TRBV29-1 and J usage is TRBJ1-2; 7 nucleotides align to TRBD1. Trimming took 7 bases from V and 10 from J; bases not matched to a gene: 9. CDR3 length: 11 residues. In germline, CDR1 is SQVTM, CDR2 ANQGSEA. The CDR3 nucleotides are TGCAGCGCCCTTGGGACAGCCGCCTACACCTTC. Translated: CSALGTAAYTF.

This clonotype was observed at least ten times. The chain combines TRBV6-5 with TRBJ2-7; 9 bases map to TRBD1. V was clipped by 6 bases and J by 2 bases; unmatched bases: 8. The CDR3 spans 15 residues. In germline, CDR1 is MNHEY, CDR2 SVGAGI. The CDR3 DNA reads TGTGCCAGCAGCACTCGGGACAGGGCCGCCTACGAGCAGTACTTC. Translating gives CASSTRDRAAYEQYF.

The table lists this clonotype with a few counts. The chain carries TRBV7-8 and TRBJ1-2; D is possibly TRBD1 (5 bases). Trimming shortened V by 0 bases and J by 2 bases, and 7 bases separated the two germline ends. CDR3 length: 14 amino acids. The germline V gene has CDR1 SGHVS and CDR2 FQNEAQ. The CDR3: CASSLAHRNYGYTF. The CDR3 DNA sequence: TGTGCCAGCAGCTTAGCTCACAGGAACTATGGCTACACCTTC.

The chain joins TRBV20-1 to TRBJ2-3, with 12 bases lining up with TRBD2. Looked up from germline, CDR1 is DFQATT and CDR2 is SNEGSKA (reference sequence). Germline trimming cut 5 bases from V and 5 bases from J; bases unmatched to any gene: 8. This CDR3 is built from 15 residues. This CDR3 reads CSASGLAGGGDTQYF. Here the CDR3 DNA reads TGCAGTGCTTCGGGGCTAGCGGGAGGGGGAGATACGCAGTATTTT.

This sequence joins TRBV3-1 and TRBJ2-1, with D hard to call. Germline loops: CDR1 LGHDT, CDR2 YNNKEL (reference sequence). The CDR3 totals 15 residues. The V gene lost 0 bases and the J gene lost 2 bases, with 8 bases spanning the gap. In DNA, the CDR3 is TGTGCCAGCAGCCAAGATAGTGGAACCTACAATGAGCAGTTCTTC. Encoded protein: CASSQDSGTYNEQFF.

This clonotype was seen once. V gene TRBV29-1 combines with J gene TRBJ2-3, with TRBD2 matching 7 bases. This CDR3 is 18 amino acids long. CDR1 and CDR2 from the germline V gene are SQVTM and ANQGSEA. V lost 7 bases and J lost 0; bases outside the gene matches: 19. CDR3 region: CSAWGGGTRSVSTDTQYF. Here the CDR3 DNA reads TGCAGCGCCTGGGGCGGGGGTACTCGGAGCGTTAGCACAGATACGCAGTATTTT.

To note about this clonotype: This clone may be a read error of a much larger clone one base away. The CDR3 nucleotides read TGCGCCAGCAGCTTGGCCTCCGAGGTCGACTACGAGCAGTACTTC. Its protein product is CASSLASEVDYEQYF. The V gene is TRBV5-1, the J gene TRBJ2-7; D unclear. Trimming shortened V by 0 bases and J by 3 bases, and 13 bases separated the two germline ends. The CDR3 length is 15 residues. CDR1 and CDR2 (germline): SGHRS, YFSETQ.

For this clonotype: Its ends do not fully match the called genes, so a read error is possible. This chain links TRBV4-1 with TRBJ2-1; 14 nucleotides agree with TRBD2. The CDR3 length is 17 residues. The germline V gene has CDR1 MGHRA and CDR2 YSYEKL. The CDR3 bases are TGCGCCAGCGGCCAGAGGACTAGCGGGGGGCCTTTGGATGAGCAGTTCTTC. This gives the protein CASGQRTSGGPLDEQFF.

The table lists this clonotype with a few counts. The CDR3 sequence is CSARGFSGDTQYF. In nucleotides, the CDR3 is TGCAGTGCTAGAGGTTTTAGTGGCGATACGCAGTATTTT. The V call is TRBV20-1, the J call TRBJ2-3, with D uncertain. V was cut by 1 base and J by 6 bases, with 11 bases left in between. In germline, CDR1 is DFQATT, CDR2 SNEGSKA (reference sequence). The CDR3 length is 13 residues.

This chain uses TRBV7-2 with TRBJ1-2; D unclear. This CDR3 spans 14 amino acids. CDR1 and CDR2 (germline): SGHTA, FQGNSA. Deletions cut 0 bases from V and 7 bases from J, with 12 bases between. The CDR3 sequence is CASSLATKRGGYTF. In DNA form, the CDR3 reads TGTGCCAGCAGCTTAGCGACCAAACGTGGTGGCTACACCTTC.

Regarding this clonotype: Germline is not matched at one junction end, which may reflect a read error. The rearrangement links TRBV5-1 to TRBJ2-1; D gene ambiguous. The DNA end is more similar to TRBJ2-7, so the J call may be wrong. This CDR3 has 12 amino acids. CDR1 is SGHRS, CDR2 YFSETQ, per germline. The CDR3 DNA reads TGCGCCGGCAGCTTGGTTGGTAATGAGCAGTACTTC. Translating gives CAGSLVGNEQYF.

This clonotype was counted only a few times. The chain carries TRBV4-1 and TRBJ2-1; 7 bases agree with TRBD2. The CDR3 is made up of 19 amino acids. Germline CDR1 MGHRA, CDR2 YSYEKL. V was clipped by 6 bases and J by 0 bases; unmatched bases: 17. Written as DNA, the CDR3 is TGCGCCAGCAGTCACCCCACCGGGGGGACCGATGGCTCCTACAATGAGCAGTTCTTC. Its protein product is CASSHPTGGTDGSYNEQFF.

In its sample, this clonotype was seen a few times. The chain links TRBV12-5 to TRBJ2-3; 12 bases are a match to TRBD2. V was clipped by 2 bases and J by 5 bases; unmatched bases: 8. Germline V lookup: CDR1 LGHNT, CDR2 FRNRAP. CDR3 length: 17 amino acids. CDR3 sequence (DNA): TGTGCTAGTGGTTTGATGCTAGCGGGGGGGCAGGGAGATACGCAGTATTTT. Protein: CASGLMLAGGQGDTQYF.

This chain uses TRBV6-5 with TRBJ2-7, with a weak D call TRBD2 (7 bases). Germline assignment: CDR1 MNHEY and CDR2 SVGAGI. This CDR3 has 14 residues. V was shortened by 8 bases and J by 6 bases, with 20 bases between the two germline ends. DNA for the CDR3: TGTGCCAGCCGAAGGGGGGGACCTACTGGCGAGCAGTACTTC. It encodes CASRRGGPTGEQYF.